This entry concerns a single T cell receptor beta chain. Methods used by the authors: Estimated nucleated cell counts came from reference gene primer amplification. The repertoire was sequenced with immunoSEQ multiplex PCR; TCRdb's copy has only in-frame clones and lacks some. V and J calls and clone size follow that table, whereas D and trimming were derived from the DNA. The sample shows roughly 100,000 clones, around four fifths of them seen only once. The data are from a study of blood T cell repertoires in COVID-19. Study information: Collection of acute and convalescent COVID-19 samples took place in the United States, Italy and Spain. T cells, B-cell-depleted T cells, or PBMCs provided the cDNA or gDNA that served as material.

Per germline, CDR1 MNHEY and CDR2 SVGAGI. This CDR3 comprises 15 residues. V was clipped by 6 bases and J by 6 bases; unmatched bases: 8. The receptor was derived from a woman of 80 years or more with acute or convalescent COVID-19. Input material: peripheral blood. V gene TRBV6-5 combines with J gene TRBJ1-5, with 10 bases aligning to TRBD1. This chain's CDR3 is CASSLTGGVGQPQHF. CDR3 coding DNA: TGTGCCAGCAGCCTGACAGGGGGCGTTGGTCAGCCCCAGCATTTT.